Listed below are T cell receptor beta chains from one sample, sequenced in a study of cytotoxic CD8 clonotypes in ibrutinib-treated CLL. The data were produced by immunoSEQ multiplex PCR, yet TCRdb's version contains in-frame clones alone and is incomplete. This sample has some 290,000 clones, with just under 80% found just once. The specimen was PBMCs, collected before ibrutinib treatment. The source is a human donor with chronic lymphocytic leukemia. Both conserved end residues are part of each CDR3. D genes are given only for firm matches. Size tells how often a clone was seen (once, few, many) or the class of an expanded clone, and some rows leave it out.

D gene: TRBD2
J gene: TRBJ2-2
clone size: NA
V gene: TRBV4-1
CDR3 protein: CASSESRTRNTGELFF
CDR3 DNA: TGCGCCAGCAGCGAGTCCCGGACTAGGAACACCGGGGAGCTGTTTTTT

D gene: NA
J gene: TRBJ2-7
clone size: NA
V gene: TRBV19
CDR3 protein: CASTDNYEQYF
CDR3 DNA: TGTGCCAGTACCGACAACTACGAGCAGTACTTC

D gene: NA
J gene: TRBJ1-3
clone size: NA
V gene: TRBV18
CDR3 protein: CASSPEVLAGNTIYF
CDR3 DNA: TGTGCCAGCTCACCAGAGGTCCTCGCTGGAAACACCATATATTTT

D gene: NA
J gene: TRBJ2-1
clone size: NA
V gene: TRBV10-1
CDR3 protein: CASSEFERDNEQFF
CDR3 DNA: TGCGCCAGCAGTGAGTTCGAGCGGGACAATGAGCAGTTCTTC

D gene: TRBD1
J gene: TRBJ1-2
clone size: NA
V gene: TRBV15
CDR3 protein: CATSRDGRDRGRDAF
CDR3 DNA: TGTGCCACCAGCAGAGATGGGAGGGACAGGGGGCGCGACGCCTTC

D gene: NA
J gene: TRBJ1-5
clone size: NA
V gene: TRBV9
CDR3 protein: CASSRDLSNQPQHF
CDR3 DNA: TGTGCCAGCAGCCGGGACCTAAGCAATCAGCCCCAGCATTTT

D gene: TRBD1
J gene: TRBJ2-2
clone size: NA
V gene: TRBV19
CDR3 protein: CASSIDPGTGGPGELFF
CDR3 DNA: TGTGCCAGTAGTATAGATCCAGGGACAGGGGGACCCGGGGAGCTGTTTTTT

D gene: NA
J gene: TRBJ2-7
clone size: NA
V gene: TRBV27
CDR3 protein: CASSPGRGGYEQYF
CDR3 DNA: TGTGCCAGCAGTCCAGGTCGCGGCGGGTACGAGCAGTACTTC

D gene: TRBD2
J gene: TRBJ2-7
clone size: NA
V gene: TRBV5-1
CDR3 protein: CASSSGLAGVGGHEQYF
CDR3 DNA: TGCGCCAGCAGCTCGGGACTAGCGGGAGTGGGGGGTCACGAGCAGTACTTC

D gene: NA
J gene: TRBJ1-2
clone size: few
V gene: TRBV9
CDR3 protein: CASSVGRGPYGYTF
CDR3 DNA: TGTGCCAGCAGCGTCGGCAGGGGACCCTATGGCTACACCTTC

D gene: TRBD1
J gene: TRBJ2-2
clone size: NA
V gene: TRBV19
CDR3 protein: CASSARRTGSGELFF
CDR3 DNA: TGTGCCAGTAGTGCGCGACGGACAGGGTCCGGGGAGCTGTTTTTT

D gene: TRBD2
J gene: TRBJ2-1
clone size: NA
V gene: TRBV7-2
CDR3 protein: CASSRRLAGGSYNEQFF
CDR3 DNA: TGTGCCAGCAGCAGGAGACTAGCGGGAGGCTCCTACAATGAGCAGTTCTTC

D gene: TRBD2
J gene: TRBJ2-7
clone size: NA
V gene: TRBV7-2
CDR3 protein: CASSSWTSGTYEQYF
CDR3 DNA: TGTGCCAGCAGCTCCTGGACTAGCGGGACGTACGAGCAGTACTTC

D gene: NA
J gene: TRBJ1-5
clone size: few
V gene: TRBV5-6
CDR3 protein: CASSTLGESNQPQHF
CDR3 DNA: TGTGCCAGCAGCACCCTCGGGGAAAGCAATCAGCCCCAGCATTTT

D gene: TRBD2
J gene: TRBJ2-1
clone size: NA
V gene: TRBV11-2
CDR3 protein: CASSVVRGGSYNEQFF
CDR3 DNA: TGTGCCAGCAGCGTAGTACGGGGGGGCTCCTACAATGAGCAGTTCTTC

D gene: TRBD2
J gene: TRBJ2-1
clone size: NA
V gene: TRBV5-1
CDR3 protein: CASSLDVGLAAYNEQFF
CDR3 DNA: TGCGCCAGCAGCTTGGATGTAGGCCTAGCGGCCTACAATGAGCAGTTCTTC